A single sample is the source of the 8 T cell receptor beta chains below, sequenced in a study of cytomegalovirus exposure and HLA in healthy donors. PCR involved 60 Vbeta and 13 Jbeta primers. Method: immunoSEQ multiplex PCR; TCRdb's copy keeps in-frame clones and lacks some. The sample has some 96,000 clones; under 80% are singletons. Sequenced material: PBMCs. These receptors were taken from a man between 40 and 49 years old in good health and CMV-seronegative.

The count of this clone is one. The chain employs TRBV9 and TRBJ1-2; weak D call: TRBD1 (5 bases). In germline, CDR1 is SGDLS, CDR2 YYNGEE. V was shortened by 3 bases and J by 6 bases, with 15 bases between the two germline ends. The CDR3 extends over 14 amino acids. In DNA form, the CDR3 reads TGTGCCAGCAGCGCCGGACATCTTAGAGATGGCTACACCTTC. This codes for CASSAGHLRDGYTF.

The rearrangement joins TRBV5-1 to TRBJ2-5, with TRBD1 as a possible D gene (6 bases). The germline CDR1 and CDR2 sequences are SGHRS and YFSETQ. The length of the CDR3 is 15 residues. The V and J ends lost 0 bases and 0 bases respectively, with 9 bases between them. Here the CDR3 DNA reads TGCGCCAGCAGCTTGGCCGACAGGCACCAAGAGACCCAGTACTTC. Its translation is CASSLADRHQETQYF.

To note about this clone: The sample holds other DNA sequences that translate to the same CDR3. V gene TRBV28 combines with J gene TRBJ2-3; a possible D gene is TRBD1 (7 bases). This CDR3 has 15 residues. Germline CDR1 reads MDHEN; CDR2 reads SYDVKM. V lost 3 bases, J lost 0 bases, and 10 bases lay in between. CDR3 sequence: CASSLEGASTDTQYF. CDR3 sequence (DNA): TGTGCCAGCAGTTTGGAGGGGGCAAGCACAGATACGCAGTATTTT.

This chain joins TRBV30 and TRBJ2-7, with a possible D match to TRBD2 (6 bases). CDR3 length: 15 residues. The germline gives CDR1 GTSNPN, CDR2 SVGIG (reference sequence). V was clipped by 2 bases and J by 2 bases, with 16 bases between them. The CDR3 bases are TGTGCCTGGAGTCCACGTGGCGGGACCCCCTACGAGCAGTACTTC. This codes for CAWSPRGGTPYEQYF. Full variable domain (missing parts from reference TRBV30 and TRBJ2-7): SQTIHQWPATLVQPVGSPLSLECTVEGTSNPNLYWYRQAAGRGLQLLFYSVGIGQISSEVPQNLSASRPQDRQFILSSKKLLLSDSGFYLCAWSPRGGTPYEQYFGPGTRLTVT.

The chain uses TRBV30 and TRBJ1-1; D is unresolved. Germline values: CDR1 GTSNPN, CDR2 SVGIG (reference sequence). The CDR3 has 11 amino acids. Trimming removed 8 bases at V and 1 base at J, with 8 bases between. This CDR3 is CAGERNTEAFF. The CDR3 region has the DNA TGTGCCGGAGAGAGGAACACTGAAGCTTTCTTT.

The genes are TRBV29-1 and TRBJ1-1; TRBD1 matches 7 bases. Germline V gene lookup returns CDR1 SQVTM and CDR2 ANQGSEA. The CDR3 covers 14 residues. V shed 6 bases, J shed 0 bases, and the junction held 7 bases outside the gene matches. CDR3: CSVQPGQMNTEAFF. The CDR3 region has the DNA TGCAGCGTGCAACCGGGACAGATGAACACTGAAGCTTTCTTT.

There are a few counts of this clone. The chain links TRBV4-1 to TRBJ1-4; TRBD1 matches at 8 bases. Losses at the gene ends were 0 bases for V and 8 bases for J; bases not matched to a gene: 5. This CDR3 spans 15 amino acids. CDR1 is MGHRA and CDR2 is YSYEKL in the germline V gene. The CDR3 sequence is CASSQDIRGLEKLFF. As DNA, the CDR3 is TGCGCCAGCAGCCAAGATATCAGGGGGCTCGAAAAACTGTTTTTT.

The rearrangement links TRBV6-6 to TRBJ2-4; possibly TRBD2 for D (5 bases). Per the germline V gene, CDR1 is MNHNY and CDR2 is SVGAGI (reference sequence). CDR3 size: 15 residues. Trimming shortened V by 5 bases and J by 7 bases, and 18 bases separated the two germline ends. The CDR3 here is CASSTRLSRFNIQYF. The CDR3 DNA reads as TGTGCCAGCAGTACCCGACTATCTCGGTTCAACATTCAGTACTTC.